Presented here are 28 T cell receptor beta chains from one specimen sequenced in a study of T-cell reconstitution after alpha-beta-depleted transplantation in children. Unique molecular identifiers were incorporated into the prepared TCRbeta library. Using its own MiXCR run on the PCR reads, TCRdb lists one record per CDR3 protein. In the table there are approximately 340,000 distinct CDR3 sequences, approximately 10% of which are singletons. This sample comprised PBMCs from the stem cell graft donor, obtained from the stem cell graft. The receptors come from a human donor who donated a stem cell graft to a child with acute lymphoblastic leukemia.

Ten or more counts support this clonotype. The chain recombines TRBV6-2 or TRBV6-3 with TRBJ2-1; TRBD2 agrees at 10 bases. The V segment lost 6 bases and the J segment 7 bases; nucleotides outside the gene matches: 6. The germline gives CDR1 MNHEY, CDR2 SVGEGT. CDR3 size: 14 residues. CDR3 bases: TGTGCCAGCAGATTAGCGGGAGGAGGGAATGAGCAGTTCTTC. This codes for CASRLAGGGNEQFF.

This clonotype was seen many times. V gene TRBV5-1 combines with J gene TRBJ2-7, with a tentative D call TRBD2 (6 bases). Between the trimmed V and J ends, which lost 1 base and 2 bases, there was a span of 10 bases. Germline V gene data show CDR1 as SGHRS and CDR2 as YFSETQ. This CDR3 is 14 amino acids long. The CDR3 DNA reads TGCGCCAGCAGCTTGAATAGCGGAACCTACGAGCAGTACTTC. It codes for CASSLNSGTYEQYF.

The chain employs TRBV6-1 and TRBJ2-5; 10 bases are a match to TRBD2. The germline CDR1 and CDR2 sequences are MNHNS and SASEGT. This CDR3 region has 15 residues. V gave up 3 bases and J gave up 5 bases; unmatched junction bases: 6. CDR3 sequence: CASSEASGSRETQYF. The CDR3 coding sequence is TGTGCCAGCAGTGAGGCTAGCGGGAGCAGGGAGACCCAGTACTTC.

Ten or more counts support this clonotype. This rearrangement joins TRBV7-2 to TRBJ2-1, with no clear D. V was cut by 5 bases and J by 0 bases, with 14 bases left in between. The germline V gene has CDR1 SGHTA and CDR2 FQGNSA. The CDR3 covers 16 residues. The CDR3 protein is CASSVLRPSSYNEQFF. The CDR3 coding sequence is TGTGCCAGCAGCGTACTACGACCGAGCTCCTACAATGAGCAGTTCTTC.

At least ten counts were recorded for this clonotype. This chain joins TRBV2 and TRBJ2-1, with TRBD1 matching over 7 bases. The V and J ends lost 2 bases and 0 bases, in that order; junction bases with no gene match: 1. This CDR3 has 15 residues. The germline gives CDR1 SNHLY, CDR2 FYNNEI. CDR3 loop: CASSETGVSYNEQFF. In DNA, the CDR3 is TGTGCCAGCAGTGAAACAGGGGTCTCCTACAATGAGCAGTTCTTC.

This clonotype was seen a handful of times. The chain joins TRBV6-5 to TRBJ2-3; TRBD2 aligns across 7 bases. The CDR3 contains 16 residues. Germline loops: CDR1 MNHEY, CDR2 SVGAGI. Unmatched junction bases numbered 5, after V lost 0 bases and J lost 2 bases. CDR3 loop: CASSYSPGGVTDTQYF. CDR3 DNA: TGTGCCAGCAGTTACTCCCCGGGAGGTGTCACAGATACGCAGTATTTT.

The chain links TRBV7-2 to TRBJ2-3; 11 nucleotides line up with TRBD2. CDR3 size: 15 residues. In germline, CDR1 is SGHTA, CDR2 FQGNSA. Trimming removed 1 base from V and 11 bases from J; junction bases left unmatched: 8. The chain's CDR3 is CASSLGLAGGVEQYF. In nucleotides, the CDR3 is TGTGCCAGCAGCTTAGGTCTAGCGGGAGGTGTGGAGCAGTATTTT. Together with reference TRBV7-2 and TRBJ2-3, the CDR3 gives the full variable domain: GAGVSQSPSNKVTEKGKDVELRCDPISGHTALYWYRQSLGQGLEFLIYFQGNSAPDKSGLPSDRFSAERTGGSVSTLTIQRTQQEDSAVYLCASSLGLAGGVEQYFGPGTRLTVL.

The chain uses TRBV19 and TRBJ1-1; the match to TRBD1 covers 9 bases. J gave up 6 bases and V 5 bases, and 10 bases lay outside the gene matches. Germline values: CDR1 LNHDA, CDR2 SQIVND (reference sequence). The CDR3 runs to 15 residues. CDR3 region: CASSATEQGAPEAFF. The CDR3 nucleotides read TGTGCCAGTAGTGCAACGGAACAGGGGGCCCCTGAAGCTTTCTTT.

The chain combines TRBV3-1 with TRBJ2-7; 10 nucleotides match TRBD2. CDR1 and CDR2 from the germline V gene are LGHDT and YNNKEL (reference sequence). The CDR3 totals 16 residues. Unmatched junction bases numbered 4, after V lost 0 bases and J lost 2 bases. In nucleotides, the CDR3 is TGTGCCAGCAGCCAAGAATGGACTAGCGGACCCTACGAGCAGTACTTC. It yields the protein CASSQEWTSGPYEQYF.

The rearrangement joins TRBV11-3 to TRBJ2-2; a possible D gene is TRBD1 (6 bases). Trimming removed 6 bases from V and 1 base from J, with 9 bases in between. Looked up from germline, CDR1 is SGHNT and CDR2 is YENEEA. This CDR3 spans 14 amino acids. CDR3 coding DNA: TGTGCCAGCAGTAAGGACAGGAACACCGGGGAGCTGTTTTTT. It yields the protein CASSKDRNTGELFF.

Ten or more counts support this clonotype. This chain links TRBV11-2 with TRBJ2-3, with D hard to call. The CDR3 is 16 residues long. Germline loops: CDR1 SGHAT, CDR2 FQNNGV. V was trimmed by 4 bases and J by 1 base, leaving 15 bases between them. CDR3 sequence: CASSSRIGGGTDTQYF. Here the CDR3 DNA reads TGTGCCAGCAGCTCTCGTATAGGTGGGGGCACAGATACGCAGTATTTT.

This clonotype was detected many times. The CDR3 region is CASSLGQGAVNEKLFF. The CDR3 bases are TGTGCCAGCAGCTTGGGACAGGGGGCGGTTAATGAAAAACTGTTTTTT. The chain links TRBV12-3 or TRBV12-4 to TRBJ1-4; TRBD1 agrees at 12 bases. The CDR3 contains 16 residues. The ends lost 6 bases at V and 4 bases at J; junction bases unmatched: 6.

The chain employs TRBV20-1 and TRBJ2-2; D gene uncertain. V gave up 2 bases and J gave up 7 bases, with 17 bases separating them. This CDR3 region has 15 residues. Germline loops: CDR1 DFQATT, CDR2 SNEGSKA (reference sequence). CDR3 DNA sequence: TGCAGTGCTAGAAAGGTTGGGATAATCGGCGGGGAGCTGTTTTTT. Translation: CSARKVGIIGGELFF.

A few counts support this clonotype. V usage is TRBV12-3 or TRBV12-4 and J usage is TRBJ1-2; 9 bases align to TRBD1. The V segment lost 6 bases and the J segment 6 bases; nucleotides outside the gene matches: 2. The CDR3 has 12 amino acids. Here the CDR3 reads CASRQGADGYTF. The CDR3 region has the DNA TGTGCCAGCAGACAGGGGGCGGATGGCTACACCTTC.

The sample holds a few counts of this clonotype. This chain connects TRBV5-1 to TRBJ2-5; tentative D call: TRBD2 (6 bases). Germline V gives CDR1 SGHRS, CDR2 YFSETQ. The V gene lost 3 bases and the J gene lost 4 bases, with 16 bases spanning the gap. The CDR3 contains 15 residues. The CDR3 reads CASSSSREAGETQYF. CDR3 bases: TGCGCCAGCAGCTCATCCCGTGAAGCGGGAGAGACCCAGTACTTC.

This chain connects TRBV6-1 to TRBJ2-7; 7 bases fit TRBD2. With 6 bases clipped from V and 4 bases from J, the junction kept 12 bases outside the gene matches. Germline V gives CDR1 MNHNS, CDR2 SASEGT. This CDR3 is 15 amino acids long. CDR3 bases: TGTGCCAGCAGCCCTCAGTGGGGGAGGGCTTACGAGCAGTACTTC. Translated, it gives CASSPQWGRAYEQYF.

Concerning this clonotype itself: A much larger clonotype is one base distant, so this may be a read error. The chain joins TRBV11-1 to TRBJ2-7, with 11 bases that match TRBD1. Trimming cost V 5 bases and J 3 bases; bases outside gene matches: 9. This CDR3 is built from 16 residues. Germline-derived CDR1 and CDR2 are SGHAT and FQDESV (reference sequence). The DNA for the CDR3 is TGTGCCAGCAGCCTACGTCCCGGGACAGGGGGCTACGAGCAGTACTTC. Its translation: CASSLRPGTGGYEQYF.

This clonotype was observed a handful of times. The chain links TRBV11-2 to TRBJ2-1; D might be TRBD1 (5 bases). Germline loops: CDR1 SGHAT, CDR2 FQNNGV. The V end was cut by 7 bases, the J end by 6 bases, with 10 bases between. The CDR3 contains 12 residues. The chain's CDR3 is CASNGASNEQFF. CDR3 coding DNA: TGTGCCAGCAATGGGGCTAGCAATGAGCAGTTCTTC.

This clonotype was seen a handful of times. V is TRBV20-1 and J is TRBJ2-1; TRBD2 agrees at 9 bases. The trim removed 6 bases at V and 6 bases at J, leaving 3 bases unmatched. The CDR3 contains 12 residues. Germline CDR1 DFQATT, CDR2 SNEGSKA (reference sequence). In DNA form, the CDR3 reads TGCAGTGCGGCGACTAGCGGCAATGAGCAGTTCTTC. It translates to CSAATSGNEQFF.

The V gene is TRBV7-2, the J gene TRBJ2-1; 8 bases agree with TRBD1. The germline gives CDR1 SGHTA, CDR2 FQGNSA. The ends lost 5 bases at V and 9 bases at J; junction bases unmatched: 9. The CDR3 length is 14 residues. The CDR3 nucleotides are TGTGCCAGCAGCGCGGACAGGGTTTATCGTGAGCAGTTCTTC. Encoded protein: CASSADRVYREQFF.

This clonotype was detected a few times. One end of the junction does not line up with germline, which may come from a read error. J is TRBJ2-5 and V is TRBV20-1; 10 bases agree with TRBD2. CDR3 length: 12 amino acids. Germline-derived CDR1 and CDR2 are DFQATT and SNEGSKA (reference sequence). The CDR3 nucleotides read TGCAGTACTAGCGGGAAACAAGAGACCCAGTACTTC. It is translated as CSTSGKQETQYF.

This clonotype was found a few times. The genes are TRBV5-1 and TRBJ2-7; tentative D call: TRBD1 (6 bases). Looked up from germline, CDR1 is SGHRS and CDR2 is YFSETQ. The length of the CDR3 is 15 residues. V was cut by 0 bases and J by 1 base, with 11 bases left in between. The CDR3 sequence: CASSLAVTGSYEQYF. DNA of the CDR3: TGCGCCAGCAGCTTGGCTGTGACAGGTTCCTACGAGCAGTACTTC.

In this sample, this clonotype turned up a few times. This rearrangement joins TRBV5-1 to TRBJ2-1; 13 bases line up with TRBD2. CDR1 and CDR2 from the germline V gene are SGHRS and YFSETQ. The CDR3 covers 15 residues. V lost 0 bases to trimming and J lost 10 bases; unmatched junction nucleotides: 4. CDR3 sequence (DNA): TGCGCCAGCAGCTTGGGGACTAGCGGGAGAAGCGAGCAGTTCTTC. Translated, it gives CASSLGTSGRSEQFF.

CDR3 sequence: CSCVASGLTDTQYF. The CDR3 DNA reads as TGCAGCTGCGTGGCTAGCGGACTTACAGATACGCAGTATTTT. The V gene is TRBV29-1, the J gene TRBJ2-3; TRBD2 agrees at 7 bases. V was clipped by 8 bases and J by 3 bases; unmatched bases: 11. The CDR3 is 14 amino acids. Germline loops: CDR1 SQVTM, CDR2 ANQGSEA.

This clonotype was seen a handful of times. The chain joins TRBV7-2 to TRBJ2-7; 11 bases align to TRBD2. The CDR3 has 15 residues. Per the germline V gene, CDR1 is SGHTA and CDR2 is FQGNSA. The V gene end was trimmed by 2 bases and the J gene end by 6 bases; junction bases not matched to a gene: 6. CDR3: CASSLTSGSYGEQYF. DNA for the CDR3: TGTGCCAGCAGCTTAACTAGCGGGAGTTATGGCGAGCAGTACTTC.

The table lists this clonotype with a few counts. The chain combines TRBV15 with TRBJ2-2, with 8 bases identical to TRBD1. V trimming: 0 bases; J trimming: 5 bases; junction bases outside the gene matches: 23. The CDR3 sequence is 22 residues long. Per the germline V gene, CDR1 is LNHNV and CDR2 is YYDKDF (reference sequence). The CDR3 nucleotides read TGTGCCACCAGCAGAGATGTCTCCGAGACAGGGGCTCCGAGGGGGCCAACCGGGGAGCTGTTTTTT. Protein: CATSRDVSETGAPRGPTGELFF.

This clonotype was counted a few times. This chain joins TRBV7-2 and TRBJ2-1, with 9 bases aligning to TRBD2. The CDR3 is 15 amino acids. The V gene end was trimmed by 6 bases and the J gene end by 5 bases; junction bases not matched to a gene: 8. Per germline, CDR1 SGHTA and CDR2 FQGNSA. CDR3 region: CASRRIGTSNNEQFF. As DNA, the CDR3 is TGTGCCAGCAGGAGGATAGGGACTAGCAACAATGAGCAGTTCTTC.

This clonotype was found a few times. This rearrangement joins TRBV25-1 to TRBJ1-1; D is unresolved. Germline V gene sequence: CDR1 MGHDK, CDR2 SYGVNS. The CDR3 has 15 amino acids. With 6 bases removed from V and 1 base from J, the gap between germline ends came to 15 bases. CDR3: CASRKDGQPNTEAFF. CDR3 bases: TGTGCCAGCAGGAAAGATGGGCAGCCGAACACTGAAGCTTTCTTT.